Sequencing of this T cell receptor beta chain was carried out in a study of CD8 T cells in ankylosing spondylitis. Findings of the study overall: In ankylosing spondylitis blood, a motif of about 8 highly homologous TCR beta variants appeared characteristic.

About this clonotype itself: Antigen unknown.

A single record per CDR3 protein comes from TCRdb applying MiXCR to the 5' RACE reads. The data contain fewer than 250,000 distinct CDR3 sequences, around 20% of them singletons. This clonotype originated in a male donor with ankylosing spondylitis. Sequences were obtained from blood, either unsorted or a sorted T cell fraction (not recorded which).

CDR3 in amino acids: CATRASGSYEQYF. DNA of the CDR3: TGTGCCACCAGGGCTAGCGGGAGCTACGAGCAGTACTTC. The chain couples TRBV24-1 to TRBJ2-7; TRBD2 matches 10 bases. Germline V lookup: CDR1 KGHDR, CDR2 SFDVKD. The V segment lost 7 bases and the J segment 3 bases; nucleotides outside the gene matches: 2. The CDR3 totals 13 residues.